The entry below gives a single T cell receptor (beta chain) sequence along with its context. Its antigen is currently unknown. The CDR3 spans 13 residues. CDR1 and CDR2 (germline): SEHNR, FQNEAQ (reference sequence). The junction had 3 bases not matched to a gene; V was cut back by 5 bases and J by 4 bases. These data originate in a study of cytomegalovirus exposure and HLA in healthy donors. Overall study results and limits: Rates of TCR association differed by HLA locus in a later analysis, with DRB1 highest and HLA-C lowest. A later analysis reportedly identified an Asian-associated ancestry cluster as carrying fewer N-insertions than the roughly 700-donor mean. Rare sequences made up most TCRs, while some public TCRs were found in many donors.

The donors, nominally healthy at sampling, likely had unrecorded immune exposures. The PCR contained 60 Vbeta and 13 Jbeta primers. Repertoires were generated with immunoSEQ multiplex PCR, while TCRdb's copy carries only in-frame clones and drops some. The top ten hold approximately 1.5% of the sample, which has 120,000 or so clones, over 70% seen once. The sequenced material came from PBMCs. This chain joins TRBV7-9 and TRBJ1-2; 8 bases agree with TRBD1. The TCR sequence derives from a woman younger than 35 in good health and CMV-seronegative. The CDR3 sequence is CASSTDRGYGYTF. In nucleotides, the CDR3 is TGTGCCAGCAGCACCGACAGGGGCTATGGCTACACCTTC.